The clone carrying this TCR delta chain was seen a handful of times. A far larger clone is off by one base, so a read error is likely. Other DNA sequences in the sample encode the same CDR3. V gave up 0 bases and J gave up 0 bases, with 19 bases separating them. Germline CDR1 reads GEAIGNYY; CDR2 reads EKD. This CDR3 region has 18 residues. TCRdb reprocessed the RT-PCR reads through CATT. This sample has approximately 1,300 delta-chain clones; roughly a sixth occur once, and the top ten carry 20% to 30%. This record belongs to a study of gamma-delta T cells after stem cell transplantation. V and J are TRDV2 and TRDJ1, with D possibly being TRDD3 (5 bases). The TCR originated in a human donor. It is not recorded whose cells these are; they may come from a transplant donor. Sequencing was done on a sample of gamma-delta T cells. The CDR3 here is CACDTLSTGGPDTDKLIF. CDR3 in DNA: TGTGCCTGTGACACCCTTAGTACTGGAGGCCCCGACACCGATAAACTCATCTTT.